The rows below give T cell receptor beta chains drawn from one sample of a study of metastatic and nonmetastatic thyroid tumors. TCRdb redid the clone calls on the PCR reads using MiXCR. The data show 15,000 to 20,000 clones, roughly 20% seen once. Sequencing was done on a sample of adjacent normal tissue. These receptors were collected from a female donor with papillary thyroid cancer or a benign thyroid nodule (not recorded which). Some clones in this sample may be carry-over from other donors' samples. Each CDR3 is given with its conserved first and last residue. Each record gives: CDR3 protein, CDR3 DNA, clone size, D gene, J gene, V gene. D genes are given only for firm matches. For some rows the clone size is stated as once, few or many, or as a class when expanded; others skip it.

CDR3: CSARDLGIHEQFF
DNA: TGCAGTGCTAGAGATTTAGGGATCCATGAGCAGTTCTTC
size: many
D: .
J: TRBJ2-1
V: TRBV20-1

CDR3: CSARVAGLNRWNEQFF
DNA: TGCAGTGCTAGGGTAGCGGGTTTAAATAGGTGGAATGAGCAGTTCTTC
size: many
D: TRBD2
J: TRBJ2-1
V: TRBV20-1

CDR3: CSVEAPGTSGTYEQYF
DNA: TGCAGCGTTGAAGCACCCGGGACTAGCGGGACCTACGAGCAGTACTTC
size: many
D: TRBD2
J: TRBJ2-7
V: TRBV29-1

CDR3: CASSLVWTAISSSPLHF
DNA: TGTGCCAGCAGCTTAGTATGGACAGCAATTTCCAGTTCACCCCTCCACTTT
size: few
D: .
J: TRBJ1-6
V: TRBV11-2

CDR3: CASSQGGGSSTDTQYF
DNA: TGCGCCAGCAGCCAAGGGGGGGGATCTAGCACAGATACGCAGTATTTT
size: many
D: TRBD2
J: TRBJ2-3
V: TRBV4-1

CDR3: CASRGTSGTNEQYF
DNA: TGTGCCAGCAGGGGGACTAGCGGGACTAACGAGCAGTACTTC
size: .
D: TRBD2
J: TRBJ2-7
V: TRBV6-2/TRBV6-3

CDR3: CASTRRVGDGATYEQYF
DNA: TGTGCCAGCACCAGAAGGGTTGGGGACGGAGCCACCTACGAGCAGTACTTC
size: medium-sized
D: .
J: TRBJ2-7
V: TRBV6-1

CDR3: CASSPPSGADTQYF
DNA: TGTGCCAGCTCACCACCTTCAGGGGCAGATACGCAGTATTTT
size: many
D: .
J: TRBJ2-3
V: TRBV18

CDR3: CASTWLGQGAYEQYF
DNA: TGTGCCAGCACCTGGTTGGGACAGGGGGCCTACGAGCAGTACTTC
size: many
D: TRBD1
J: TRBJ2-7
V: TRBV11-2

CDR3: CASSVEQGREQYF
DNA: TGTGCCAGCAGCGTAGAACAGGGCCGCGAGCAGTACTTC
size: many
D: .
J: TRBJ2-7
V: TRBV9

CDR3: CASSYSARGTQYF
DNA: TGTGCCAGCAGTTACTCGGCCCGGGGGACCCAGTACTTC
size: medium-sized
D: .
J: TRBJ2-5
V: TRBV6-5

CDR3: CASSDARTVSNEQFF
DNA: TGTGCCAGCAGTGATGCCCGGACAGTGAGCAATGAGCAGTTCTTC
size: .
D: .
J: TRBJ2-1
V: TRBV6-1

CDR3: CASSFASGVSSYNEQFF
DNA: TGTGCCAGCAGCTTTGCTAGCGGGGTTAGCTCCTACAATGAGCAGTTCTTC
size: many
D: TRBD2
J: TRBJ2-1
V: TRBV5-5

CDR3: CAGSGSTALEETQYF
DNA: TGCGCCGGCAGTGGGTCGACGGCCCTTGAAGAGACCCAGTACTTC
size: .
D: .
J: TRBJ2-5
V: TRBV10-1

CDR3: CASSPTRANTEAFF
DNA: TGCGCCAGCAGCCCTACACGGGCGAACACTGAAGCTTTCTTT
size: many
D: .
J: TRBJ1-1
V: TRBV4-1

CDR3: CASSFGPRAEAFF
DNA: TGTGCCAGCAGCTTCGGGCCCAGGGCTGAAGCTTTCTTT
size: .
D: .
J: TRBJ1-1
V: TRBV11-2

CDR3: CASRPTFWVTDTQYF
DNA: TGTGCCAGCAGACCCACGTTTTGGGTTACAGATACGCAGTATTTT
size: few
D: .
J: TRBJ2-3
V: TRBV11-2

CDR3: CASILGGREDEQFF
DNA: TGCGCCAGTATTTTAGGGGGGAGGGAGGATGAGCAGTTCTTC
size: .
D: .
J: TRBJ2-1
V: TRBV28

CDR3: CASSQLLGYTDTQYF
DNA: TGTGCCAGTTCCCAACTACTCGGATACACAGATACGCAGTATTTT
size: .
D: .
J: TRBJ2-3
V: TRBV19

CDR3: CASRSDYGYTF
DNA: TGTGCCAGCCGTTCGGACTATGGCTACACCTTC
size: medium-sized
D: .
J: TRBJ1-2
V: TRBV6-1

CDR3: CASSPPGATKETQYF
DNA: TGTGCCAGCAGCCCCCCCGGAGCGACAAAAGAGACCCAGTACTTC
size: .
D: .
J: TRBJ2-5
V: TRBV7-8

CDR3: CASTPGYSNQPQHF
DNA: TGTGCCAGCACCCCGGGTTATAGCAATCAGCCCCAGCATTTT
size: once
D: .
J: TRBJ1-5
V: TRBV3-1

CDR3: CASSVDTTGELFF
DNA: TGTGCCAGCAGCGTAGACACCACCGGGGAGCTGTTTTTT
size: many
D: .
J: TRBJ2-2
V: TRBV9

CDR3: CARSSGTDTQYF
DNA: TGTGCCAGGAGCTCAGGGACAGATACGCAGTATTTT
size: few
D: .
J: TRBJ2-3
V: TRBV2

CDR3: CASSSTSGGNNEQFF
DNA: TGCGCCAGCAGCTCGACTAGCGGGGGGAACAATGAGCAGTTCTTC
size: .
D: TRBD2
J: TRBJ2-1
V: TRBV5-1

CDR3: CASSLQGAHEETQYF
DNA: TGCGCCAGCAGCTTACAGGGGGCTCACGAAGAGACCCAGTACTTC
size: many
D: TRBD1
J: TRBJ2-5
V: TRBV5-1

CDR3: CATSRDRAGNRSTQYF
DNA: TGTGCCACGAGCAGAGATCGAGCCGGGAATAGGTCTACGCAGTATTTT
size: .
D: .
J: TRBJ2-3
V: TRBV15

CDR3: CSARSSGITDTQYF
DNA: TGCAGTGCTAGATCTAGCGGGATCACAGATACGCAGTATTTT
size: .
D: TRBD2
J: TRBJ2-3
V: TRBV20-1

CDR3: CSARVPTRMGQFF
DNA: TGCAGTGCTAGGGTTCCAACCCGAATGGGGCAGTTCTTC
size: many
D: .
J: TRBJ2-1
V: TRBV20-1

CDR3: CSAPAIDRVRNEQFF
DNA: TGCAGTGCTCCAGCAATCGACAGGGTACGCAATGAGCAGTTCTTC
size: many
D: TRBD1
J: TRBJ2-1
V: TRBV20-1

CDR3: CASRRVPQDTGELFF
DNA: TGTGCCAGCCGAAGAGTGCCCCAGGACACCGGGGAGCTGTTTTTT
size: .
D: .
J: TRBJ2-2
V: TRBV2

CDR3: CASSLSSGHSSYEQYF
DNA: TGTGCCAGCAGCCTCTCTAGCGGCCATTCCTCCTACGAGCAGTACTTC
size: many
D: TRBD2
J: TRBJ2-7
V: TRBV5-5

CDR3: CASSLSGVWNEQFF
DNA: TGTGCCAGCAGCTTATCCGGGGTCTGGAATGAGCAGTTCTTC
size: .
D: .
J: TRBJ2-1
V: TRBV11-3

CDR3: CASSEGIQQKLFF
DNA: TGTGCCAGCAGCGAGGGGATACAGCAAAAACTGTTTTTT
size: few
D: .
J: TRBJ1-4
V: TRBV6-1

CDR3: CASSLDYGDYNEQFF
DNA: TGTGCCAGCAGCCTAGATTATGGGGACTACAATGAGCAGTTCTTC
size: once
D: .
J: TRBJ2-1
V: TRBV7-8

CDR3: CTSNSGDSSNNEQFF
DNA: TGTACCAGCAACTCCGGGGACAGCTCCAACAATGAGCAGTTCTTC
size: .
D: TRBD1
J: TRBJ2-1
V: TRBV27

CDR3: CASSVFRLFLSYEQYF
DNA: TGCGCCAGCAGTGTATTCAGGCTATTCCTTTCCTACGAGCAGTACTTC
size: medium-sized
D: .
J: TRBJ2-7
V: TRBV10-1

CDR3: CSARDLFKDSSSSYNEQFF
DNA: TGCAGTGCTAGAGATCTATTTAAGGACTCTTCGAGCTCCTACAATGAGCAGTTCTTC
size: .
D: .
J: TRBJ2-1
V: TRBV20-1

CDR3: CSARDRPEGDHTDTQYF
DNA: TGCAGTGCTAGAGATAGACCCGAGGGGGACCACACAGATACGCAGTATTTT
size: once
D: .
J: TRBJ2-3
V: TRBV20-1

CDR3: CASSYVQGQNYGYTF
DNA: TGTGCCAGCAGTTACGTACAGGGACAGAACTATGGCTACACCTTC
size: medium-sized
D: TRBD1
J: TRBJ1-2
V: TRBV6-5

CDR3: CASSIVGTGELFF
DNA: TGTGCCAGTAGTATTGTTGGGACCGGGGAGCTGTTTTTT
size: .
D: .
J: TRBJ2-2
V: TRBV19